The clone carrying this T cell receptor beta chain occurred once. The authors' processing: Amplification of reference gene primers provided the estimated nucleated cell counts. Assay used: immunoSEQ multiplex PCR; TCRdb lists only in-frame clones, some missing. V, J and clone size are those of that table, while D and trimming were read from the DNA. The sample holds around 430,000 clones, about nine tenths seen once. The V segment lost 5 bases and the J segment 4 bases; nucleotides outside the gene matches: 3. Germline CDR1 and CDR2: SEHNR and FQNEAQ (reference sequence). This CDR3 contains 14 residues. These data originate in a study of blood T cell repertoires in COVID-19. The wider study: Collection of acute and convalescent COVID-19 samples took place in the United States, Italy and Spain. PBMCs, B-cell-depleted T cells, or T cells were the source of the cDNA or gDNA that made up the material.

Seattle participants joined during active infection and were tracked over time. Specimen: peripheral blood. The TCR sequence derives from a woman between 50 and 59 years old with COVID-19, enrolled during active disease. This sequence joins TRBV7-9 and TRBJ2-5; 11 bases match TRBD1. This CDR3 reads CASSPGTGGETQYF. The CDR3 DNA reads TGTGCCAGCAGCCCCGGGACAGGGGGAGAGACCCAGTACTTC.